The 6 T cell receptor beta chains below were found in one sample sequenced in a study of identical twins (TCRdb year 2016). Receptor libraries were prepared by 5' RACE. The instrument was an Illumina HiSeq 2000. TCRdb itself trimmed the public reads at Q25 with fastp, ran MiXCR and retained productive beta chains. Rows merge per CDR3 protein into single entries with the most common DNA and genes. Across this sample there are hundreds of thousands of distinct CDR3 sequences, with about a fifth seen only once. Of the sample, around 0.48% falls within the top ten clones. A further study also used this sample, focusing on yellow fever vaccine responses in identical twins.

The specimen was CD4+ T cells sorted from blood. Receptors were obtained from a woman in her late teens or twenties in good health.

The V call is TRBV20-1, the J call TRBJ1-1, with 10 positions matching TRBD1. Trimming removed 6 bases from V and 2 bases from J; junction bases left unmatched: 12. Looked up from germline, CDR1 is DFQATT and CDR2 is SNEGSKA (reference sequence). The CDR3 is 16 amino acids. CDR3: CSAEPGTGESNTEAFF. CDR3 nucleotides: TGCAGTGCCGAACCCGGGACAGGGGAAAGCAACACTGAAGCTTTCTTT.

The gene calls are TRBV15 and TRBJ2-2, with TRBD2 as a possible D gene (6 bases). V was clipped by 1 base and J by 6 bases, with 9 bases between them. The CDR3 loop spans 14 amino acids. In germline, CDR1 is LNHNV, CDR2 YYDKDF (reference sequence). The CDR3: CATSRADYSGELFF. The CDR3 nucleotides are TGTGCCACCAGCAGAGCGGACTACTCCGGGGAGCTGTTTTTT.

This clonotype was counted a single time. The chain couples TRBV5-1 to TRBJ2-7, with 11 bases fitting TRBD1. Germline values: CDR1 SGHRS, CDR2 YFSETQ. CDR3 length: 16 residues. Unmatched junction bases numbered 14, after V lost 6 bases and J lost 6 bases. The CDR3 region has the DNA TGCGCCAGCACCAGCTCGGTTCGGGACAGGGGGTTCGAGCAGTACGTC. It specifies CASTSSVRDRGFEQYV.

This clonotype was seen at least ten times. The J gene is TRBJ2-2, the V gene TRBV4-1, with TRBD2 matching over 9 bases. This CDR3 has 17 residues. V trimming: 1 base; J trimming: 1 base; junction bases outside the gene matches: 4. The germline V gene has CDR1 MGHRA and CDR2 YSYEKL. CDR3 in amino acids: CASSQVGSGRNTGELFF. For the CDR3, the DNA is TGCGCCAGCAGCCAAGTTGGTAGCGGGAGGAACACCGGGGAGCTGTTTTTT.

V and J are TRBV20-1 and TRBJ2-1; no clear D. The germline gives CDR1 DFQATT, CDR2 SNEGSKA (reference sequence). The CDR3 sequence is 16 residues long. Trimming cost V 0 bases and J 0 bases, with 12 bases left between them. The CDR3 sequence: CSARDLGPNSYNEQFF. The CDR3 DNA reads as TGCAGTGCTAGAGATCTAGGACCAAACTCCTACAATGAGCAGTTCTTC.

This clonotype was detected ten times or more. The rearrangement uses TRBV2 and TRBJ1-5; D call uncertain. The CDR3 is made up of 12 amino acids. Looked up from germline, CDR1 is SNHLY and CDR2 is FYNNEI. Trimming removed 4 bases from V and 7 bases from J, with 8 bases in between. CDR3 in DNA: TGTGCCAGCAGTGCTAATGGACAGCCCCAGCATTTT. It specifies CASSANGQPQHF. Full variable domain (rest looked up from reference TRBV2 and TRBJ1-5): EPEVTQTPSHQVTQMGQEVILRCVPISNHLYFYWYRQILGQKVEFLVSFYNNEISEKSEIFDDQFSVERPDGSNFTLKIRSTKLEDSAMYFCASSANGQPQHFGDGTRLSIL.